Below are 23 T cell receptor beta chains sequenced from a single sample in a study of blood T cell repertoires in COVID-19. Measured with immunoSEQ multiplex PCR; TCRdb has only the in-frame clones, and not every one. The table has around 200,000 clones, roughly 80% seen once. The material sequenced was peripheral blood. The source is a woman older than 75 with acute or convalescent COVID-19.

The sample holds a few counts of this clone. The chain has TRBV27 and TRBJ2-5; TRBD1 matches at 10 bases. The CDR3 is 18 residues long. CDR1 MNHEY and CDR2 SMNVEV come from the germline V gene (reference sequence). V gave up 4 bases and J gave up 4 bases; unmatched junction bases: 15. CDR3 DNA sequence: TGTGCCAGCAGTTCCGGGACAGGGGCTGTTCTATCAGGAGAGACCCAGTACTTC. This sequence encodes CASSSGTGAVLSGETQYF.

The chain couples TRBV5-1 to TRBJ1-1; 8 bases map to TRBD1. Germline V CDR1 and CDR2: SGHRS, YFSETQ. V lost 8 bases and J lost 0; bases outside the gene matches: 6. CDR3 length equals 14 residues. This CDR3 is CASGTGGVNTEAFF. CDR3 DNA sequence: TGCGCCAGTGGGACAGGAGGCGTGAACACTGAAGCTTTCTTT. Combining the CDR3 with reference TRBV5-1 and TRBJ1-1 gives the whole variable domain KAGVTQTPRYLIKTRGQQVTLSCSPISGHRSVSWYQQTPGQGLQFLFEYFSETQRNKGNFPGRFSGRQFSNSRSEMNVSTLELGDSALYLCASGTGGVNTEAFFGQGTRLTVV.

The chain is built from TRBV6-5 and TRBJ2-7; 7 bases are a match to TRBD1. This CDR3 is built from 15 residues. J lost 2 bases, V lost 0 bases, and 4 bases had no gene match. Germline assignment: CDR1 MNHEY and CDR2 SVGAGI. The CDR3 loop is CASSYSRDSTYEQYF. Here the CDR3 DNA reads TGTGCCAGCAGTTACTCGAGGGACAGTACCTACGAGCAGTACTTC.

This rearrangement joins TRBV4-3 to TRBJ1-2, with 8 nucleotides matching TRBD1. This CDR3 comprises 15 residues. The trim removed 1 base at V and 0 bases at J, leaving 1 base unmatched. Germline V gene sequence: CDR1 LGHNA, CDR2 YSLEER. CDR3 region: CASSQGQGTNYGYTF. CDR3 in DNA: TGCGCCAGCAGCCAAGGACAGGGGACTAACTATGGCTACACCTTC.

The genes are TRBV10-2 and TRBJ2-1; D possibly corresponds to TRBD1 (6 bases). This CDR3 is built from 17 residues. CDR1 WSHSY and CDR2 SAAADI come from the germline V gene. Trimming pared 4 bases from V and 6 bases from J, leaving 22 bases between. The CDR3 bases are TGCGCCAGCAGTGTAAATCGAGGGGGAGATCGCGGCAATGAGCAGTTCTTC. Its protein is CASSVNRGGDRGNEQFF.

This clone was seen a few times. The V gene is TRBV19, the J gene TRBJ1-2; 8 nucleotides align to TRBD1. Germline values: CDR1 LNHDA, CDR2 SQIVND (reference sequence). CDR3 length equals 16 residues. The V and J ends lost 6 bases and 5 bases, in that order; junction bases with no gene match: 14. CDR3 in DNA: TGTGCCAGTAGAGGACAGGGATCCGACTTGGAATATGGCTACACCTTC. Translating gives CASRGQGSDLEYGYTF.

This chain links TRBV4-2 with TRBJ1-2; D remains unclear. The CDR3 runs 14 residues. CDR1 and CDR2 from the germline V gene are LGHNA and YNFKEQ. Trimming left V 0 bases short and J 8 bases short, with 13 bases between. The CDR3 loop reads CASSQDPADGGYTF. In DNA, the CDR3 is TGTGCCAGCAGCCAAGATCCGGCGGATGGGGGCTACACCTTC.

The chain has TRBV11-2 and TRBJ2-3; 7 bases fit TRBD1. The germline V gene encodes CDR1 SGHAT and CDR2 FQNNGV. The CDR3 runs to 14 residues. The V gene end was trimmed by 2 bases and the J gene end by 4 bases; junction bases not matched to a gene: 3. CDR3 sequence: CASSLTTGADTQYF. CDR3 nucleotides: TGTGCCAGCAGCTTAACTACAGGGGCAGATACGCAGTATTTT.

The rearrangement links TRBV5-4 to TRBJ1-2; D gene unclear. Between the trimmed V and J ends, which lost 4 bases and 4 bases, there was a span of 11 bases. This CDR3 has 13 amino acids. Per the germline V gene, CDR1 is SGHNT and CDR2 is YYREEE (reference sequence). The DNA for the CDR3 is TGTGCCAGCAGCGACAACGGTATCTATGGCTACACCTTC. This codes for CASSDNGIYGYTF.

This clone came up once. The chain employs TRBV7-8 and TRBJ2-7; TRBD2 might be the D (7 bases). The CDR3 has 13 amino acids. V lost 5 bases, J lost 3 bases, and 11 bases lay in between. Germline V gene lookup returns CDR1 SGHVS and CDR2 FQNEAQ. CDR3 nucleotide sequence: TGTGCCAGCAGCCGGGGGGCTATCTACGAGCAGTACTTC. It yields the protein CASSRGAIYEQYF.

This sequence joins TRBV12-2 and TRBJ2-4; TRBD1 was called by the table and not checked on the DNA. TRBV12-2 is noted as a pseudogene. There are 15 residues in the CDR3. The CDR3 DNA reads as TGTGCAAGTCGCTTAGCGTCAGGGCCGGGAAACATTCAGTACTTC. This encodes CASRLASGPGNIQYF.

The chain combines TRBV4-1 with TRBJ2-7; unclear D gene. V was clipped by 1 base and J by 2 bases, with 9 bases between them. Germline assignment: CDR1 MGHRA and CDR2 YSYEKL. CDR3 length equals 14 residues. CDR3 sequence (DNA): TGCGCCAGCAGCCAAGTGTCAGGTACCTACGAGCAGTACTTC. It yields the protein CASSQVSGTYEQYF.

This chain joins TRBV10-2 and TRBJ2-1, with TRBD2 as a possible D gene (5 bases). Germline CDR1 and CDR2: WSHSY and SAAADI. V lost 5 bases to trimming and J lost 9 bases, with 14 bases between them. The CDR3 runs 13 residues. CDR3 sequence reads: CASSILSGGEQFF. CDR3 DNA: TGCGCCAGCAGTATTTTAAGCGGCGGTGAGCAGTTCTTC.

The rearrangement joins TRBV25-1 to TRBJ2-2; 11 bases match TRBD2. With V trimmed by 1 base and J by 8 bases, 6 bases remained unmatched. Germline lookup yields CDR1 MGHDK and CDR2 SYGVNS. The CDR3 loop spans 16 amino acids. Here the CDR3 DNA reads TGTGCCAGCAGTGAATTAGAACTAGCGGGAGTGGGGGAGCTGTTTTTT. The encoded protein is CASSELELAGVGELFF.

This sequence joins TRBV27 and TRBJ1-4, with 12 bases matching TRBD1. J lost 2 bases, V lost 3 bases, and 10 bases had no gene match. The CDR3 runs to 19 residues. Germline V gene data show CDR1 as MNHEY and CDR2 as SMNVEV (reference sequence). CDR3 nucleotides: TGTGCCAGCAGTTTCCGTCCCGGGACAGGGGGCATCACTAATGAAAAACTGTTTTTT. This translates into CASSFRPGTGGITNEKLFF.

The chain combines TRBV28 with TRBJ1-3; D remains ambiguous. Trimming left V 8 bases short and J 0 bases short, with 8 bases between. Germline assignment: CDR1 MDHEN and CDR2 SYDVKM. This CDR3 has 13 residues. CDR3 in amino acids: CASLRASGNTIYF. DNA for the CDR3: TGTGCCAGCCTGAGGGCCTCTGGAAACACCATATATTTT.

The rearrangement uses TRBV18 and TRBJ1-3; D is uncertain. The ends were cut back, 3 bases at V and 0 bases at J, with 15 bases in the middle. This CDR3 is 17 amino acids long. The V gene's germline CDR1 is KGHSH and CDR2 LQKENI. Here the CDR3 DNA reads TGTGCCAGCTCACCTATCCTCCAGCGGCTCTCTGGAAACACCATATATTTT. The encoded protein is CASSPILQRLSGNTIYF. Filled out from reference TRBV18 and TRBJ1-3, the complete variable domain reads NAGVMQNPRHLVRRRGQEARLRCSPMKGHSHVYWYRQLPEEGLKFMVYLQKENIIDESGMPKERFSAEFPKEGPSILRIQQVVRGDSAAYFCASSPILQRLSGNTIYFGEGSWLTVV.

This clone came up once. Here the CDR3 reads CASSQEGRQWEGRETQYF. The CDR3 DNA sequence: TGCGCCAGCAGCCAAGAAGGACGACAATGGGAGGGTCGGGAGACCCAGTACTTC. V gene TRBV4-1 combines with J gene TRBJ2-5; TRBD2 matches 7 bases. Germline V gene lookup returns CDR1 MGHRA and CDR2 YSYEKL. The CDR3 has 18 amino acids. Trimming removed 0 bases from V and 5 bases from J; junction bases left unmatched: 15.

This chain links TRBV6-5 with TRBJ1-3, with unresolved D. Germline values: CDR1 MNHEY, CDR2 SVGAGI. This CDR3 spans 13 amino acids. The V gene lost 8 bases and the J gene lost 4 bases, with 12 bases spanning the gap. CDR3 sequence (DNA): TGTGCCAGCCGTTGGTCGGGGGGAAACACCATATATTTT. Protein product: CASRWSGGNTIYF.

The rearrangement links TRBV19 to TRBJ1-2, with D hard to call. This CDR3 is 12 amino acids long. V was shortened by 3 bases and J by 10 bases, with 12 bases between the two germline ends. The germline V gene encodes CDR1 LNHDA and CDR2 SQIVND (reference sequence). DNA of the CDR3: TGTGCCAGTAGTATGTTACAGCATTCCTACACCTTC. It yields the protein CASSMLQHSYTF.

The gene calls are TRBV3-1 (or the pseudogene TRBV3-2) and TRBJ1-1; D is unclear. Germline lookup yields CDR1 LGHDT and CDR2 YNNKEL (reference sequence). The V gene lost 1 base and the J gene lost 5 bases, with 2 bases spanning the gap. The CDR3 consists of 11 residues. The CDR3 loop is CASSQATEAFF. CDR3 in DNA: TGTGCCAGCAGCCAAGCGACTGAAGCTTTCTTT.

This chain connects TRBV12-3 or TRBV12-4 to TRBJ2-7; D unclear. V was pared by 5 bases and J by 3 bases, with 11 bases between. The CDR3 length is 13 residues. CDR3 region: CASSPLGSYEQYF. As DNA, the CDR3 is TGTGCCAGCAGTCCCCTGGGCAGCTACGAGCAGTACTTC.

This sequence joins TRBV27 and TRBJ2-1, with 9 bases aligning to TRBD2. V gave up 5 bases and J gave up 0 bases; unmatched junction bases: 5. The CDR3 consists of 16 residues. Germline V gives CDR1 MNHEY, CDR2 SMNVEV (reference sequence). The CDR3 region is CASSGAGGSSYNEQFF. DNA for the CDR3: TGTGCCAGCAGTGGAGCGGGAGGCAGCTCCTACAATGAGCAGTTCTTC.